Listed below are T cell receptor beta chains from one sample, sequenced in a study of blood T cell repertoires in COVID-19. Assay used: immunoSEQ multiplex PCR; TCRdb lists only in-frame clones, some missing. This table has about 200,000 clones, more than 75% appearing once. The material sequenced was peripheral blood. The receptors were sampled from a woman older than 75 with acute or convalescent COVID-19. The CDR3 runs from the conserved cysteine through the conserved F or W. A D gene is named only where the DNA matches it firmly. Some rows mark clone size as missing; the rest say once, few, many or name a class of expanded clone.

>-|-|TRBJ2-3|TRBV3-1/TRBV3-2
CASSQDHFGMSLTDTQYF
TGTGCCAGCAGCCAAGATCATTTCGGGATGTCCCTCACAGATACGCAGTATTTT
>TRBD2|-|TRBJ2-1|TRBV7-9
CASSPGGEGRNEQFF
TGTGCCAGCAGTCCGGGGGGGGAGGGCCGCAATGAGCAGTTCTTC
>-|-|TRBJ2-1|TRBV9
CASSASRLEQFF
TGTGCCAGCAGCGCTAGCCGTCTTGAGCAGTTCTTC
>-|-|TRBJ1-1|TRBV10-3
CAISGMGVTEAFF
TGTGCCATCAGTGGTATGGGAGTCACTGAAGCTTTCTTT
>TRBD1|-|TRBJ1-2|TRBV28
CASSLVRGREDYGYTF
TGTGCCAGCAGTTTAGTCAGGGGGCGCGAGGACTATGGCTACACCTTC
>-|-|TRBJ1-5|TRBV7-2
CASSRQGNQPQHF
TGTGCCAGCAGCCGACAGGGCAATCAGCCCCAGCATTTT
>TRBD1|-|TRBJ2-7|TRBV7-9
CASSLQQDRGEQYF
TGTGCCAGCAGCTTACAACAGGACAGGGGCGAGCAGTACTTC
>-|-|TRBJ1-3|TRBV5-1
CASKKSSASGNTIYF
TGCGCCAGCAAGAAATCGTCCGCTAGCGGAAACACCATATATTTT
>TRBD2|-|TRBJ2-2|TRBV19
CASRLGGTNTGELFF
TGTGCCAGCCGCTTGGGGGGGACGAACACCGGGGAGCTGTTTTTT
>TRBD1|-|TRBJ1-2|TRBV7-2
CASRTGQVDYGYTF
TGTGCCAGCAGAACCGGACAGGTGGATTATGGCTACACCTTC
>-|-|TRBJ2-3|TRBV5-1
CASSWSGFTDTQYF
TGCGCCAGCAGCTGGAGCGGGTTCACAGATACGCAGTATTTT
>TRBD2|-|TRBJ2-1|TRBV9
CASSDGTSGYNEQFF
TGTGCCAGCAGCGACGGGACTAGCGGGTACAATGAGCAGTTCTTC
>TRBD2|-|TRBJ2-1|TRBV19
CASSNLGLAGANEQFF
TGTGCCAGTAGTAACCTGGGACTAGCGGGAGCCAATGAGCAGTTCTTC
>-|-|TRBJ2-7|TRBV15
CATSSDMTRPSYEQYF
TGTGCCACCAGCAGTGACATGACCCGTCCATCCTACGAGCAGTACTTC
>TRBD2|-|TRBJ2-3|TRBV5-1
CASSLAGLAGSSDTQYF
TGCGCCAGCAGCTTGGCGGGACTAGCGGGATCTTCGGATACGCAGTATTTT
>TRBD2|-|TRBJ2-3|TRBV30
CAWSPRTSGTDTQYF
TGTGCCTGGAGTCCCAGGACTAGCGGCACAGATACGCAGTATTTT
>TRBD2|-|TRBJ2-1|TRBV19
CASTTPTPLLAVYYNEQFF
TGTGCCAGTACCACTCCCACCCCACTACTAGCGGTGTATTACAATGAGCAGTTCTTC
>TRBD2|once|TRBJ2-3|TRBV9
CASSAGTSGSADTQYF
TGTGCCAGCAGCGCAGGGACTAGCGGGAGCGCAGATACGCAGTATTTT
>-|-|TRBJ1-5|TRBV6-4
CASSETGHINQPQHF
TGTGCCAGCAGTGAAACGGGACACATCAATCAGCCCCAGCATTTT
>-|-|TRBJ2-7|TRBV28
CASSLSDPGMYEQYF
TGTGCCAGCAGTCTCAGCGATCCGGGAATGTACGAGCAGTACTTC
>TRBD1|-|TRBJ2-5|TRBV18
CASSPSPQGEGTQYF
TGTGCCAGCTCACCAAGCCCACAGGGGGAAGGGACCCAGTACTTC
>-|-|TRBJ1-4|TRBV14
CASSQQGEKLFF
TGTGCCAGCAGCCAACAGGGTGAAAAACTGTTTTTT
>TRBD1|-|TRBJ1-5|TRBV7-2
CASSFTGGAGNQPQHF
TGTGCCAGCAGCTTTACAGGGGGGGCTGGCAATCAGCCCCAGCATTTT
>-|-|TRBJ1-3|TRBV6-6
CASSSGLGGNTIYF
TGTGCCAGCAGTTCAGGGTTAGGAGGAAACACCATATATTTT
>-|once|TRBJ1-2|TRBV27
CASSLARTDGRYTF
TGTGCCAGCAGTTTGGCGAGGACAGATGGGCGCTACACCTTC
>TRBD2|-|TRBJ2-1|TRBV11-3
CASSLQRENEQFF
TGTGCCAGCAGCTTACAGCGGGAGAATGAGCAGTTCTTC
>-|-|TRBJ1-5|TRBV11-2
CASSFGDQPQHF
TGTGCCAGCAGCTTCGGGGATCAGCCCCAGCATTTT
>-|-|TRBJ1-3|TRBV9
CASSVGWAGAGNTIYF
TGTGCCAGCAGCGTAGGGTGGGCGGGGGCTGGAAACACCATATATTTT
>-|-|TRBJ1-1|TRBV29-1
CSVAQQLDTEAFF
TGCAGCGTCGCACAGCAGCTCGACACTGAAGCTTTCTTT
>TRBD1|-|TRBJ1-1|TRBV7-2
CASSSQGRITEAFF
TGTGCCAGCAGTTCACAGGGGCGGATCACTGAAGCTTTCTTT
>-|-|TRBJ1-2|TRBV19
CASKPQPLDGYTF
TGTGCCAGTAAACCTCAGCCGCTAGATGGCTACACCTTC
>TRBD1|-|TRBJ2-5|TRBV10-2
CASRQGARETQYF
TGCGCCAGCAGACAGGGGGCGCGAGAGACCCAGTACTTC
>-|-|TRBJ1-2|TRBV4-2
CASSQYQVSNYGYTF
TGTGCCAGCAGCCAATATCAGGTTTCTAACTATGGCTACACCTTC
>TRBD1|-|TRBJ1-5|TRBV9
CASSVVRDRHKSNQPQHF
TGTGCCAGCAGCGTCGTAAGGGACAGACATAAAAGCAATCAGCCCCAGCATTTT
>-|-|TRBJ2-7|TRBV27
CASSLSWTGLSYEQYF
TGTGCCAGCAGTTTATCGTGGACGGGACTGTCCTACGAGCAGTACTTC